Below are 27 T cell receptor beta chains sequenced from a single sample in a study of blood T cell repertoires in COVID-19. Clones were sequenced by immunoSEQ multiplex PCR, and TCRdb holds only the in-frame ones, with some missing. In the table there are 150,000 to 200,000 clones, approximately 80% of which are singletons. The specimen was peripheral blood. These receptors were obtained from a human donor in a cohort sampled during active COVID-19.

The V gene is TRBV4-3, the J gene TRBJ2-3, with D perhaps TRBD2 (7 bases). The CDR3 is made up of 16 amino acids. Germline V CDR1 and CDR2: LGHNA, YSLEER. V lost 0 bases and J 0 bases, leaving 10 bases between the germline ends. CDR3 bases: TGCGCCAGCAGCCAAGACCGGGGGGCGAGCACAGATACGCAGTATTTT. Amino acid sequence: CASSQDRGASTDTQYF.

V is TRBV5-1 and J is TRBJ1-4; D remains unclear. The CDR3 has 15 amino acids. In germline, CDR1 is SGHRS, CDR2 YFSETQ. Trimming left V 0 bases short and J 3 bases short, with 9 bases between. The CDR3 DNA reads TGCGCCAGCAGCTTGGGATGGCAAGCTAATGAAAAACTGTTTTTT. Protein: CASSLGWQANEKLFF.

The J gene is TRBJ2-1, the V gene TRBV3-1 (or the pseudogene TRBV3-2), with a possible D match to TRBD2 (5 bases). Germline CDR1 LGHDT, CDR2 YNNKEL (reference sequence). The CDR3 is 12 residues long. Trimming took 6 bases from V and 7 from J, leaving 10 bases between them. CDR3: CASSRRWNEQFF. DNA of the CDR3: TGTGCCAGCAGTAGGAGGTGGAATGAGCAGTTCTTC.

The gene calls are TRBV19 and TRBJ2-7, with 9 bases matching TRBD2. After removal of 7 bases from V and 1 base from J, the junction contained 5 bases not matched to a gene. CDR1 and CDR2 (germline): LNHDA, SQIVND (reference sequence). The CDR3 is 14 residues long. As DNA, the CDR3 is TGTGCCAGTACCAGCGGGGGGAGGTCCTACGAGCAGTACTTC. It encodes CASTSGGRSYEQYF.

The V call is TRBV6-5, the J call TRBJ2-1; 7 positions match TRBD1. The CDR3 loop spans 14 amino acids. Looked up from germline, CDR1 is MNHEY and CDR2 is SVGAGI. J was trimmed by 8 bases and V by 6 bases; bases with no gene match: 10. The CDR3 loop reads CASSLQGRDDEQFF. In DNA form, the CDR3 reads TGTGCCAGCAGCCTACAGGGGCGAGACGATGAGCAGTTCTTC.

The chain links TRBV4-3 to TRBJ1-2, with D possibly being TRBD1 (6 bases). Trimming removed 1 base at V and 4 bases at J, with 19 bases between. The length of the CDR3 is 17 residues. Germline lookup yields CDR1 LGHNA and CDR2 YSLEER. The CDR3 loop is CASSQAYGTPGSYGYTF. For the CDR3, the DNA is TGCGCCAGCAGCCAAGCCTACGGGACACCAGGGAGCTATGGCTACACCTTC.

The V and J genes are TRBV7-3 and TRBJ2-3; maybe TRBD1 (6 bases). Germline assignment: CDR1 SGHTA and CDR2 FQGTGA. V was trimmed by 4 bases and J by 4 bases, leaving 9 bases between them. The CDR3 is 13 residues long. CDR3 protein: CASSSPGADTQYF. The CDR3, as DNA: TGTGCCAGCAGCTCCCCAGGGGCAGATACGCAGTATTTT.

The table lists this clone with a count of one. The chain has TRBV6-1 and TRBJ2-7, with 8 bases fitting TRBD1. Germline V gene data show CDR1 as MNHNS and CDR2 as SASEGT. CDR3 length: 15 residues. V shed 1 base, J shed 4 bases, and the junction held 6 bases outside the gene matches. The CDR3 loop is CASSEGQGSRYEQYF. In nucleotides, the CDR3 is TGTGCCAGCAGTGAAGGACAGGGGAGCCGGTACGAGCAGTACTTC.

This sequence joins TRBV12-3 or TRBV12-4 and TRBJ1-1, with no clear D. The ends were cut back, 5 bases at V and 5 bases at J, with 12 bases in the middle. The CDR3 loop spans 13 amino acids. The CDR3 bases are TGTGCCAGCAGTCAGATCTCAGGTACTGAAGCTTTCTTT. Its protein is CASSQISGTEAFF.

The V call is TRBV6-4, the J call TRBJ1-2; D is unresolved. Germline CDR1 MRHNA, CDR2 SNTAGT. The V end was cut by 3 bases, the J end by 8 bases, with 16 bases between. There are 14 residues in the CDR3. CDR3 bases: TGTGCCAGCAGTGAGGACGGGGTCTCTAGCGGCTACACCTTC. Its translation is CASSEDGVSSGYTF.

The chain recombines TRBV4-2 with TRBJ2-7; 8 nucleotides match TRBD2. This CDR3 comprises 15 residues. V was pared by 0 bases and J by 5 bases, with 6 bases of the junction left unmatched. CDR1 and CDR2 from the germline V gene are LGHNA and YNFKEQ. CDR3 loop: CASSQDLGREDEQYF. Written as DNA, the CDR3 is TGTGCCAGCAGCCAAGATTTGGGGCGGGAGGACGAGCAGTACTTC.

V is TRBV24-1 and J is TRBJ1-2; no definite D call. Per germline, CDR1 KGHDR and CDR2 SFDVKD. The ends were cut back, 8 bases at V and 2 bases at J, with 26 bases in the middle. The CDR3 length is 18 residues. CDR3: CATILSWGGGRANYGYTF. In DNA form, the CDR3 reads TGTGCCACCATTCTTTCCTGGGGAGGTGGGCGGGCGAACTATGGCTACACCTTC.

This chain links TRBV19 with TRBJ2-7, with TRBD2 matching 7 bases. The V and J ends lost 4 bases and 4 bases, in that order; junction bases with no gene match: 4. There are 13 residues in the CDR3. CDR1 is LNHDA and CDR2 is SQIVND in the germline V gene (reference sequence). The CDR3 is CASSSGSYYEQYF. The CDR3 nucleotides are TGTGCCAGTAGTAGCGGGAGTTATTACGAGCAGTACTTC.

V gene TRBV27 combines with J gene TRBJ2-3, with D maybe TRBD1 (6 bases). The ends were cut back, 2 bases at V and 6 bases at J, with 18 bases in the middle. Germline CDR1 and CDR2: MNHEY and SMNVEV (reference sequence). CDR3 length: 16 residues. The CDR3 nucleotides read TGTGCCAGCAGTTTAACGGGGCCGGCTCAGGGGGATACGCAGTATTTT. Amino acids: CASSLTGPAQGDTQYF.

CDR3 protein: CASSQDGQVYEQYF. In DNA, the CDR3 is TGCGCCAGCAGCCAAGATGGACAGGTCTACGAGCAGTACTTC. V and J are TRBV4-1 and TRBJ2-7, with TRBD1 matching 7 bases. Trimming at V came to 0 bases and at J to 3 bases, leaving 2 bases not matched to a gene. Germline CDR1 and CDR2: MGHRA and YSYEKL. The CDR3 is made up of 14 amino acids.

J is TRBJ2-7 and V is TRBV10-3, with TRBD2 identical over 12 bases. CDR1 ENHRY and CDR2 SYGVKD come from the germline V gene. The trim removed 6 bases at V and 4 bases at J, leaving 7 bases unmatched. This CDR3 has 15 residues. CDR3: CAISPTSGSSYEQYF. Written as DNA, the CDR3 is TGTGCCATCAGCCCGACTAGCGGGAGTTCTTACGAGCAGTACTTC.

This clone has just a few counts. V usage is TRBV10-1 and J usage is TRBJ2-7, with a tentative D call TRBD1 (6 bases). Germline lookup yields CDR1 WNHNN and CDR2 SYGVQD (reference sequence). The V gene lost 4 bases and the J gene lost 5 bases, with 15 bases spanning the gap. The CDR3 totals 14 residues. DNA of the CDR3: TGCGCCAGCAGTGTTGTAGGGGGAAAGGACGAGCAGTACTTC. This gives the protein CASSVVGGKDEQYF.

This chain joins TRBV6-4 and TRBJ2-7; 8 nucleotides align to TRBD2. The CDR3 totals 14 residues. The trim removed 2 bases at V and 5 bases at J, leaving 5 bases unmatched. CDR1 is MRHNA and CDR2 is SNTAGT in the germline V gene. In DNA, the CDR3 is TGTGCCAGCAGTGACAAGCGGGGGAACCACGAGCAGTACTTC. It encodes CASSDKRGNHEQYF.

The gene calls are TRBV5-8 and TRBJ2-7; possible D gene TRBD1, 6 bases. Trimming shortened V by 2 bases and J by 5 bases, and 14 bases separated the two germline ends. The length of the CDR3 is 14 residues. The germline V gene encodes CDR1 SGHTS and CDR2 YDEGEE. CDR3 loop: CASSLRQGNHEQYF. The DNA of the CDR3 is TGTGCCAGCAGCTTACGGCAGGGGAACCACGAGCAGTACTTC.

The rearrangement uses TRBV7-2 and TRBJ2-7; the match to TRBD1 covers 7 bases. The CDR3 runs 14 residues. CDR1 is SGHTA, CDR2 FQGNSA, per germline. The V segment lost 4 bases and the J segment 0 bases; nucleotides outside the gene matches: 3. The CDR3 spells CASSSDRISYEQYF. CDR3 DNA sequence: TGTGCCAGCAGCTCGGACAGGATCTCCTACGAGCAGTACTTC. The full variable domain, its missing parts supplied by reference TRBV7-2 and TRBJ2-7, is GAGVSQSPSNKVTEKGKDVELRCDPISGHTALYWYRQSLGQGLEFLIYFQGNSAPDKSGLPSDRFSAERTGGSVSTLTIQRTQQEDSAVYLCASSSDRISYEQYFGPGTRLTVT.

This clone has a handful of counts. The chain carries TRBV5-1 and TRBJ2-3; 10 bases are shared with TRBD1. Germline V CDR1 and CDR2: SGHRS, YFSETQ. This CDR3 has 15 residues. The ends lost 3 bases at V and 1 base at J; junction bases unmatched: 2. CDR3 sequence reads: CASSSGTGGTDTQYF. DNA of the CDR3: TGCGCCAGCAGCTCCGGGACAGGGGGCACAGATACGCAGTATTTT.

As concerns this clone: This sample includes further DNA sequences coding for the same CDR3. This rearrangement joins TRBV7-2 to TRBJ2-1, with a possible D match to TRBD2 (6 bases). CDR3 length: 14 amino acids. V was cut by 1 base and J by 5 bases, with 9 bases left in between. Germline assignment: CDR1 SGHTA and CDR2 FQGNSA. CDR3 residues: CASSLVGGDNEQFF. The CDR3 DNA reads TGTGCCAGCAGCTTAGTCGGAGGGGACAATGAGCAGTTCTTC.

The chain links TRBV4-2 to TRBJ2-2, with D unclear. The V gene's germline CDR1 is LGHNA and CDR2 YNFKEQ. This CDR3 region has 14 residues. V shed 2 bases and J shed 6 bases, with 10 bases lying between them. The CDR3 coding sequence is TGTGCCAGCAGCCAAAACTCTCTGGCCGGGGAGCTGTTTTTT. Its translation: CASSQNSLAGELFF.

V usage is TRBV7-9 and J usage is TRBJ1-2, with 7 bases fitting TRBD1. Germline CDR1 is SEHNR and CDR2 is FQNEAQ (reference sequence). The V and J ends lost 4 bases and 3 bases, in that order; junction bases with no gene match: 8. The CDR3 is 15 amino acids. The CDR3 sequence: CASSSTGAEDYGYTF. The CDR3 nucleotides are TGTGCCAGCAGCTCCACAGGGGCAGAGGACTATGGCTACACCTTC.

The chain joins TRBV5-1 to TRBJ2-7, with D possibly TRBD1 on 5 matching bases. With 4 bases removed from V and 6 bases from J, the gap between germline ends came to 8 bases. The germline CDR1 and CDR2 sequences are SGHRS and YFSETQ. The CDR3 runs to 11 residues. The CDR3 region has the DNA TGCGCCAGCAGCCTGGGGCTCGAGCAGTACTTC. Its protein is CASSLGLEQYF.

The chain uses TRBV7-9 and TRBJ2-3; D not certain. Per germline, CDR1 SEHNR and CDR2 FQNEAQ (reference sequence). This CDR3 spans 13 amino acids. The V end was cut by 8 bases, the J end by 0 bases, with 9 bases between. The CDR3 here is CASRSISTDTQYF. CDR3 DNA sequence: TGTGCCAGCCGGTCGATAAGCACAGATACGCAGTATTTT.

The chain has TRBV4-3 and TRBJ2-5; weak D call: TRBD2 (6 bases). CDR3 length equals 15 residues. V dropped 4 bases and J dropped 5 bases, with 17 bases sitting between them. Germline V gene lookup returns CDR1 LGHNA and CDR2 YSLEER. CDR3 protein: CASSPQDREWETQYF. For the CDR3, the DNA is TGCGCCAGCAGCCCCCAGGATCGGGAGTGGGAGACCCAGTACTTC.